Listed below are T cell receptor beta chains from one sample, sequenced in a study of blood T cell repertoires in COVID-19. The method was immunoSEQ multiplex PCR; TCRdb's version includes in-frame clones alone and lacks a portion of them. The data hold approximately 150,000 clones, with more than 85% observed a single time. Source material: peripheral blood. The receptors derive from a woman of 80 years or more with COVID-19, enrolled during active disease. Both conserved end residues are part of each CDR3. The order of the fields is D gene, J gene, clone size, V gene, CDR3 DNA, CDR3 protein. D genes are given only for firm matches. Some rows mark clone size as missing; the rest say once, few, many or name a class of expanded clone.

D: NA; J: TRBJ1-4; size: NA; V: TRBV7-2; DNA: TGTGCCAGCAGCCCCTATGATGGCCTTCTAGCTGGAGAAAAACTGTTTTTT; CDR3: CASSPYDGLLAGEKLFF
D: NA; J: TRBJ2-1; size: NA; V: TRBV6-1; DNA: TGTGCCAGCAGTGAAGATGGCATAAGCTCCTACAATGAGCAGTTCTTC; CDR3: CASSEDGISSYNEQFF
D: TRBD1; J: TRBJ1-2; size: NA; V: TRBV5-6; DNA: TGTGCCAGCTCCGGGACAGACTATGGCTACACCTTC; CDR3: CASSGTDYGYTF
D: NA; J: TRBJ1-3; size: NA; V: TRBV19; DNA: TGTGCCAGTAGTATCCTCGGGGAGATCTCTGGAAACACCATATATTTT; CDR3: CASSILGEISGNTIYF
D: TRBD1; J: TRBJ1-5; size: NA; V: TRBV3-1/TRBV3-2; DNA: TGTGCCAGCAGCCGGGGGACAGGAAATCAGCCCCAGCATTTT; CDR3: CASSRGTGNQPQHF
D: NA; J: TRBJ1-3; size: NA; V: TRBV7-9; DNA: TGTGCCAGCAGCTTAGGAGGGCTAGGTGGAAACACCATATATTTT; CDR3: CASSLGGLGGNTIYF
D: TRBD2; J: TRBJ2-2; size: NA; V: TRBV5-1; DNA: TGCGCCAGCAGCTCCGGACTAGCGGGAGCGGTCGGGGAGCTGTTTTTT; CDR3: CASSSGLAGAVGELFF
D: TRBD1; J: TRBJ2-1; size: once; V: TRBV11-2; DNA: TGTGCCAGCAGCTCCCCCGGGACAGGGAAGGTCGGTGAGCAGTTCTTC; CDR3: CASSSPGTGKVGEQFF
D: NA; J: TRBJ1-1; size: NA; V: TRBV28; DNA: TGTGCCAGCAGTTTCAGGGATTGGCACATGAACACTGAAGCTTTCTTT; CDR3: CASSFRDWHMNTEAFF
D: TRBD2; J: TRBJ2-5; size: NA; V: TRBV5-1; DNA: TGCGCCAGCAGCCACGGGACTAGCGGGAATCAAGAGACCCAGTACTTC; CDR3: CASSHGTSGNQETQYF
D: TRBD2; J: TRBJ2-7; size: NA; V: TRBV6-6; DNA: TGTGCCAGCAGTTCTTTAGCGGGAGTAATGAACGAGCAGTACTTC; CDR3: CASSSLAGVMNEQYF
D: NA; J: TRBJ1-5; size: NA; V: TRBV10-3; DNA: TGTGCCATCAGTGCCCAGGGGAGCAATCAGCCCCAGCATTTT; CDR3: CAISAQGSNQPQHF
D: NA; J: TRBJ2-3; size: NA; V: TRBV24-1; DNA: TGTGCCACCAGTGATGCGCGGGTCCCCCTAGGTACAGATACGCAGTATTTT; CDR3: CATSDARVPLGTDTQYF
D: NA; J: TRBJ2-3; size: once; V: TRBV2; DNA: TGTGCCAGCAGTCCCGACTACACAGATACGCAGTATTTT; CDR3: CASSPDYTDTQYF
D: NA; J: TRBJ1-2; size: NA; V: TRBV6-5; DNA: TGTGCCAGCAGTTACGGTTCAGGGGACTATGGCTACACCTTC; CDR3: CASSYGSGDYGYTF
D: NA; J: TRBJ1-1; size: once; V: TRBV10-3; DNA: TGTGCCACCGGGAGGGCGGTCGCTGAAGCTTTCTTT; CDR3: CATGRAVAEAFF
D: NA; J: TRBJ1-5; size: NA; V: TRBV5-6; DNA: TGTGCCAGCACCGTGGGGGGGTGGGACAATCAGCCCCAGCATTTT; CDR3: CASTVGGWDNQPQHF
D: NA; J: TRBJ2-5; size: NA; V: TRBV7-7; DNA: TGTGCTAGCAGCTTAAGCCGTGTTGGAGAGACCCAGTACTTC; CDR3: CASSLSRVGETQYF
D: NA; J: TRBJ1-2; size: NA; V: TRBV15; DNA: TGTGCCACCAGCAGAGATGAAGGGGTAGACACCTTC; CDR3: CATSRDEGVDTF
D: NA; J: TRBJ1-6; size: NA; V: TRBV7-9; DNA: TGTGCCAGCAGCTTACAGAATTCACCCCTCCACTTT; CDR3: CASSLQNSPLHF
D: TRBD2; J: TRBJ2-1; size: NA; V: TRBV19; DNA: TGTGCCAGTAGTATAGTTAGCGGGAGCTCTAATGAGCAGTTCTTC; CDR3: CASSIVSGSSNEQFF
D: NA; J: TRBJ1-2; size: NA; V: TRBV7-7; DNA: TGTGCTAGCAGCTCATTACCGACCGGGTCCTCTCGTGGGGGCTACACCTTC; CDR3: CASSSLPTGSSRGGYTF
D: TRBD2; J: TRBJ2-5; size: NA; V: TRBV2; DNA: TGTGCCGGTCTACTAGCGGGGGGAGAGACCCAGTACTTC; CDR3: CAGLLAGGETQYF
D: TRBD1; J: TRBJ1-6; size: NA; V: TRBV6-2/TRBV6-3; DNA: TGTGCCAGCAGCTATCGGGACAGCACTAATTCACCCCTCCACTTT; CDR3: CASSYRDSTNSPLHF
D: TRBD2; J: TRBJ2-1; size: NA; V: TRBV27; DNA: TGTGCCAGCAGTTCCTCTCTCTGGGGACTAGCGGATTACCCCTCCTACAATGAGCAGTTCTTC; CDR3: CASSSSLWGLADYPSYNEQFF
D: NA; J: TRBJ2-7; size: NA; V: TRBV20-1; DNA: TGCAGTGCCCGGAGGATTGGAGGTTGGATCTTC; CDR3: CSARRIGGWIF
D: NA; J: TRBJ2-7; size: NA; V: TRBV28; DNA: TGTGCCAGCAGTTTTGGAGACAGAAGGGTCGAGCAGTACTTC; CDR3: CASSFGDRRVEQYF
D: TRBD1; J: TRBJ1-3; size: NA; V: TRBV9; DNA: TGTGCCAGCAGCGACGGACAGGGGGTGTTCTCTGGAAACACCATATATTTT; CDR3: CASSDGQGVFSGNTIYF
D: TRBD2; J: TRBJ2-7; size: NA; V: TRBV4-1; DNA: TGCGCCAGCAGCTTCGGGAGGGGCAAAGGAGGGCCCTACGAGCAGTACTTC; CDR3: CASSFGRGKGGPYEQYF
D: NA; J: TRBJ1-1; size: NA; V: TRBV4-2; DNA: TGTGCCAGCAGCCCCCAGGGATACACTGAAGCTTTCTTT; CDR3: CASSPQGYTEAFF
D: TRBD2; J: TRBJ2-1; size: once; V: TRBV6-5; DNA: TGTGCCAGCAGCTCCGGGGGGTCTTACTACAATGAGCAGTTCTTC; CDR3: CASSSGGSYYNEQFF
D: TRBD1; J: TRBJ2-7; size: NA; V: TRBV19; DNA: TGTGCCAGTAGGGACAGGGGATCCTACGAGCAGTACTTC; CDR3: CASRDRGSYEQYF
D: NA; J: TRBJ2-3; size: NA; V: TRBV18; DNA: TGTGCCAGCTCACCATTCCCAGTCACAGATACGCAGTATTTT; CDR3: CASSPFPVTDTQYF
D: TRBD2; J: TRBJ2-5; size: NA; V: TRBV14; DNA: TGTGCCAGCAGCCAGAACTCGACTAGCTCCTGGAGGGAGACCCAGTACTTC; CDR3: CASSQNSTSSWRETQYF
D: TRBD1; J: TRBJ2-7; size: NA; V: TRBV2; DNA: TGTGCCAGCAGCCGGGACAGGGGTTCCTACGAGCAGTACTTC; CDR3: CASSRDRGSYEQYF
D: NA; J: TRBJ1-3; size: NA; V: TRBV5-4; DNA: TGTGCCAGCAGCCCGGGCTCTGGAAACACCATATATTTT; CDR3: CASSPGSGNTIYF